Below are 10 T cell receptor beta chains sequenced from a single sample in a study of OX40 agonist ivuxolimab in advanced cancers. Assay: immunoSEQ multiplex PCR; the TCRdb copy retains only in-frame clones and omits some. Of 120,000 or so clones listed, approximately 89% were seen once; the top ten hold 0.25% to 0.3%. The source material was CD4+ or CD8+ T cells sorted from blood, sampled in a trial of the OX40 agonist ivuxolimab. These receptors were taken from an adult with an advanced solid tumor such as melanoma, head and neck, liver or kidney cancer.

The V call is TRBV7-6, the J call TRBJ2-7; 7 nucleotides agree with TRBD1. The CDR3 spans 15 residues. After removal of 0 bases from V and 4 bases from J, the junction contained 6 bases not matched to a gene. The germline V gene encodes CDR1 SGHVS and CDR2 FNYEAQ. The DNA of the CDR3 is TGTGCCAGCAGCTTAGCCGGGGCAGGGGGTTACGAGCAGTACTTC. Translated, it gives CASSLAGAGGYEQYF. Full variable domain (outside the CDR3, taken from reference TRBV7-6 and TRBJ2-7): GAGVSQSPRYKVTKRGQDVALRCDPISGHVSLYWYRQALGQGPEFLTYFNYEAQQDKSGLPNDRFSAERPEGSISTLTIQRTEQRDSAMYRCASSLAGAGGYEQYFGPGTRLTVT.

This clone was observed a single time. This chain's CDR3 is CASSGDIVYEQFF. The CDR3 DNA is TGTGCCAGTAGTGGGGACATTGTATATGAGCAGTTCTTC. The chain is built from TRBV19 and TRBJ2-1, with D perhaps TRBD1 (6 bases). Trimming took 5 bases from V and 8 from J, leaving 13 bases between them. Germline assignment: CDR1 LNHDA and CDR2 SQIVND (reference sequence). There are 13 residues in the CDR3.

The chain combines TRBV7-8 with TRBJ2-6, with a weak D call TRBD2 (5 bases). CDR3 length: 15 residues. CDR1 is SGHVS and CDR2 is FQNEAQ in the germline V gene. V lost 6 bases and J 1 base, leaving 10 bases between the germline ends. The CDR3 protein is CASSNPGSGANVLTF. Here the CDR3 DNA reads TGTGCCAGCAGTAATCCGGGGTCTGGGGCCAACGTCCTGACTTTC. The entire variable domain, with the rest obtained from reference TRBV7-8 and TRBJ2-6, is as follows: GAGVSQSPRYKVAKRGQDVALRCDPISGHVSLFWYQQALGQGPEFLTYFQNEAQLDKSGLPSDRFFAERPEGSVSTLKIQRTQQEDSAVYLCASSNPGSGANVLTFGAGSRLTVL.

CDR3 nucleotides: TGTGCCAGCAGCCTCGGGACAGCTTATCAGCCCCAGCATTTT. This translates into CASSLGTAYQPQHF. V is TRBV4-2 and J is TRBJ1-5; 7 positions agree with TRBD1. The CDR3 totals 14 residues. CDR1 LGHNA and CDR2 YNFKEQ come from the germline V gene. Trimming at V came to 4 bases and at J to 5 bases, leaving 5 bases not matched to a gene.

The chain recombines TRBV5-5 with TRBJ2-5; 8 positions agree with TRBD1. V dropped 0 bases and J dropped 0; count of bases not matched to a gene: 4. The germline gives CDR1 SGHKS, CDR2 YYEKEE (reference sequence). The CDR3 covers 16 residues. CDR3: CASSLGPQGDQETQYF. CDR3 DNA sequence: TGTGCCAGCAGCTTGGGGCCACAGGGGGACCAAGAGACCCAGTACTTC.

The rearrangement links TRBV18 to TRBJ1-1; D is perhaps TRBD1 (6 bases). The CDR3 loop spans 17 amino acids. Trimming stripped 3 bases from V and 6 bases from J, with 23 bases between. Germline loops: CDR1 KGHSH, CDR2 LQKENI. The CDR3: CASSPLGDTRWGPEAFF. CDR3 DNA: TGTGCCAGCTCACCCCTAGGGGACACCCGTTGGGGGCCTGAAGCTTTCTTT.

The chain is built from TRBV7-2 and TRBJ2-3; D is perhaps TRBD2 (6 bases). The germline V gene has CDR1 SGHTA and CDR2 FQGNSA. This CDR3 has 16 residues. The V end was cut by 5 bases, the J end by 3 bases, with 18 bases between. In DNA, the CDR3 is TGTGCCAGCAGCCAAGTATTCGGGGGATCAACAGATACGCAGTATTTT. Translated: CASSQVFGGSTDTQYF.

There are a few counts of this clone. J is TRBJ2-7 and V is TRBV4-3; 7 bases map to TRBD1. J gave up 1 base and V 1 base, and 7 bases lay outside the gene matches. This CDR3 has 16 residues. Germline loops: CDR1 LGHNA, CDR2 YSLEER. CDR3 residues: CASSQATGFSSYEQYF. Written as DNA, the CDR3 is TGCGCCAGCAGCCAAGCGACAGGGTTCTCTTCCTACGAGCAGTACTTC.

The J gene is TRBJ1-2, the V gene TRBV30; D not resolved. The CDR3 has 14 amino acids. V was pared by 3 bases and J by 3 bases, with 14 bases between. Germline CDR1 reads GTSNPN; CDR2 reads SVGIG (reference sequence). The CDR3 region has the DNA TGTGCCTGGAGAGGGTTTTCGACCGACTATGGCTACACCTTC. Residues: CAWRGFSTDYGYTF.

This chain joins TRBV6-5 and TRBJ2-7, with D perhaps matching TRBD1 or TRBD2 (5 bases each). Trimming cost V 2 bases and J 3 bases, with 8 bases left between them. Germline V gene data show CDR1 as MNHEY and CDR2 as SVGAGI. This CDR3 is 13 amino acids long. The CDR3 loop is CASSYGGSYEQYF. As DNA, the CDR3 is TGTGCCAGCAGTTACGGGGGAAGCTACGAGCAGTACTTC.